These 10 T cell receptor beta chains originate from one sample sequenced in a study of blood T cells in healthy people across ages. Sample-barcoded 5' priming and a J-beta primer mix drove a second PCR of about 7 to 11 cycles. TCRdb reprocessed the 5' RACE reads with MiXCR, giving one entry per CDR3 protein. The profile shows 600,000 to 900,000 distinct CDR3 sequences, around a quarter of them singletons. These same data were also listed under a study on T cells of mothers and their children.

Sequenced sample: blood. The receptors here all came from a boy younger than 18 in good health.

The sample holds a few counts of this clonotype. The genes are TRBV12-3 or TRBV12-4 and TRBJ2-4; 7 bases are a match to TRBD1. V lost 5 bases and J lost 8; bases outside the gene matches: 12. The CDR3 is 15 amino acids. The CDR3 nucleotides are TGTGCCAGCAGTAACACCGGGACAGTGACGGACATTCAGTACTTC. It is translated as CASSNTGTVTDIQYF.

The genes are TRBV10-3 and TRBJ1-2; perhaps TRBD1 as D (5 bases). The V gene lost 3 bases and the J gene lost 8 bases, with 16 bases spanning the gap. From germline, CDR1 is ENHRY and CDR2 SYGVKD. This CDR3 has 14 residues. CDR3 in DNA: TGTGCCATCAGTGAAGCGGGGGTCGGGGAGGGCTACACCTTC. This translates into CAISEAGVGEGYTF.

This rearrangement joins TRBV20-1 to TRBJ1-2; 7 bases map to TRBD1. Germline-derived CDR1 and CDR2 are DFQATT and SNEGSKA (reference sequence). V lost 2 bases and J lost 2; bases outside the gene matches: 2. The CDR3 is made up of 13 amino acids. CDR3 sequence: CSARLDRNYGYTF. Written as DNA, the CDR3 is TGCAGTGCTAGATTGGACAGGAACTATGGCTACACCTTC.

This clonotype was counted once. V usage is TRBV9 and J usage is TRBJ2-3, with D perhaps matching TRBD2 (6 bases). The CDR3 contains 16 residues. Trimming took 1 base from V and 2 from J, leaving 14 bases between them. Per the germline V gene, CDR1 is SGDLS and CDR2 is YYNGEE. The CDR3 nucleotides read TGTGCCAGCAGCGTAACGGAGGGAATCTCCACAGATACGCAGTATTTT. Residues: CASSVTEGISTDTQYF.

This clonotype was found a few times. The chain is built from TRBV29-1 and TRBJ2-7, with a tentative D call TRBD2 (6 bases). Germline CDR1 and CDR2: SQVTM and ANQGSEA. The CDR3 has 14 residues. Deletions cut 3 bases from V and 6 bases from J, with 18 bases between. The CDR3 sequence: CSVDREGRLTEQYF. CDR3 coding DNA: TGCAGCGTTGATAGGGAAGGGAGGTTGACCGAGCAGTACTTC.

This clonotype was detected a few times. V is TRBV15 and J is TRBJ2-7, with D unclear. The CDR3 sequence is 13 residues long. The germline gives CDR1 LNHNV, CDR2 YYDKDF (reference sequence). The V and J ends lost 0 bases and 5 bases respectively, with 8 bases between them. CDR3 nucleotide sequence: TGTGCCACCAGCAGAGAAGACAAGAACGAGCAGTACTTC. Protein sequence: CATSREDKNEQYF.

This clonotype was observed a handful of times. The CDR3 loop is CASSFAGDEQFF. The CDR3 DNA reads TGTGCCAGCAGTTTTGCGGGAGATGAGCAGTTCTTC. The rearrangement links TRBV12-3 or TRBV12-4 to TRBJ2-1; 7 bases are a match to TRBD2. The trim removed 3 bases at V and 8 bases at J, leaving 1 base unmatched. CDR3 length: 12 amino acids.

This clonotype came up a few times. The gene calls are TRBV30 and TRBJ2-7, with D unclear. The CDR3 spans 12 residues. V lost 3 bases to trimming and J lost 2 bases, with 8 bases between them. Germline values: CDR1 GTSNPN, CDR2 SVGIG (reference sequence). CDR3 bases: TGTGCCTGGAGCCGACTTACCTACGAGCAGTACTTC. Translating it yields CAWSRLTYEQYF.

This chain joins TRBV6-5 and TRBJ2-1, with 12 bases lining up with TRBD2. Losses at the gene ends were 2 bases for V and 0 bases for J; bases not matched to a gene: 2. The germline V gene has CDR1 MNHEY and CDR2 SVGAGI. The CDR3 runs 17 residues. In DNA form, the CDR3 reads TGTGCCAGCAGTTACACTAGCGGGGGGAGCTCCTACAATGAGCAGTTCTTC. This translates into CASSYTSGGSSYNEQFF.

This clonotype came up a few times. The chain is built from TRBV5-5 and TRBJ1-4; no reliable D call. V lost 4 bases and J 7 bases, leaving 17 bases between the germline ends. Germline V CDR1 and CDR2: SGHKS, YYEKEE (reference sequence). The CDR3 contains 15 residues. The CDR3 DNA reads TGTGCCAGCAGCCCCCAACTGGCTGGGAGTGAAAAACTGTTTTTT. Translating gives CASSPQLAGSEKLFF.